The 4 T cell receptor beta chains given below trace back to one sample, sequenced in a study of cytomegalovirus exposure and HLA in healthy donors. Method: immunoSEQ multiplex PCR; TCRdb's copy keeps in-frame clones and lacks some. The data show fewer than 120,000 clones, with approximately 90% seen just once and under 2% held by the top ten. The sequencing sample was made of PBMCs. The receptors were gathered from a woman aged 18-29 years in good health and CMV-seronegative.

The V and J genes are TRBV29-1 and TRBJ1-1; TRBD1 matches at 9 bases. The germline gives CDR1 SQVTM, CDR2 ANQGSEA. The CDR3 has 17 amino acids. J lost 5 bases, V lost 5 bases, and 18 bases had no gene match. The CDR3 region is CSVRGDLRDRVGTEAFF. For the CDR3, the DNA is TGCAGCGTTAGGGGGGACCTCCGGGACAGGGTGGGAACTGAAGCTTTCTTT.

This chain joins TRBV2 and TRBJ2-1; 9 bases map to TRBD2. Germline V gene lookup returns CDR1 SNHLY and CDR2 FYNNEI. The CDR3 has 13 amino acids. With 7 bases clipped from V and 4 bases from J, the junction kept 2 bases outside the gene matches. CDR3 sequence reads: CASIGLAYNEQFF. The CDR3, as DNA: TGTGCCAGCATAGGACTAGCGTACAATGAGCAGTTCTTC.

CDR3 protein: CASSRPGQLISGANVLTF. The CDR3 DNA reads as TGTGCCAGCAGTCGACCGGGACAGTTGATCTCTGGGGCCAACGTCCTGACTTTC. The V call is TRBV28, the J call TRBJ2-6; 7 bases fit TRBD1. CDR3 length: 18 residues. The junction had 10 bases not matched to a gene; V was cut back by 5 bases and J by 0 bases. CDR1 is MDHEN, CDR2 SYDVKM, per germline.

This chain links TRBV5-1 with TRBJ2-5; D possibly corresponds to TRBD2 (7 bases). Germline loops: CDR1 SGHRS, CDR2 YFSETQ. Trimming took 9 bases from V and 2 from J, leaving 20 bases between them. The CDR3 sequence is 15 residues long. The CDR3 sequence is CATSPMGGAQETQYF. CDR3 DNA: TGCGCCACCTCCCCCATGGGGGGGGCACAAGAGACCCAGTACTTC.